Described below is a single TCR beta chain sequence and its context. The V gene's germline CDR1 is SGDLS and CDR2 YYNGEE. Trimming shortened V by 4 bases and J by 7 bases, and 15 bases separated the two germline ends. The CDR3 consists of 14 residues. This entry is derived from a study of shared clonotypes between healthy human individuals. This table comes from immunoSEQ multiplex PCR, and its TCRdb copy is limited to in-frame clones, with some not included. The repertoire consists of about 990,000 clones, with 70% to 80% occurring once and the leading ten covering 0.6% to 0.75%. This sequence joins TRBV9 and TRBJ2-1, with a tentative D call TRBD2 (6 bases). The sequence derives from a man between 18 and 35 years old in good health. Some clones in this sample may be carry-over from other donors' samples. Sequencing was performed on memory CD4+ T cells from PBMCs. Subset here: CD45RA-negative fraction. CDR3 sequence: CASSYRTNWNEQFF. The CDR3 DNA reads as TGTGCCAGCAGCTACCGGACTAATTGGAATGAGCAGTTCTTC.